This TCR beta chain was captured by sequencing in a study of human T cells and chemical hapten exposure. Findings and limits, study-wide: No change in TCRs above 1 in 1000 frequency was produced by DPC sensitization. PT1 expanded TCR counts and patch test score were linked, and their correlation was positive.

As concerns this clonotype: Antigen: not known.

The time point denotes: pre-sensitization, week 0. The treatment denotes: therapeutic diphenylcyclopropenone sensitization with weekly scalp DPC. Using its own MiXCR run on the RACE reads, TCRdb lists one record per CDR3 protein. This sample carries fewer than 200,000 distinct CDR3 sequences, around 30% of them seen once, and the ten largest clones take less than 3.5%. This receptor was obtained from a woman in her twenties or thirties with alopecia areata. Some clones in this sample may be carry-over from other donors' samples. The specimen comprised whole blood, sampled in connection with sensitization to the hapten diphenylcyclopropenone (DPC).

The CDR3 is CASSYPGQFLNEQFF. CDR3 bases: TGTGCCAGCAGCTATCCGGGACAGTTCTTAAATGAGCAGTTCTTC. This sequence joins TRBV7-3 and TRBJ2-1, with TRBD1 matching 7 bases. There are 15 residues in the CDR3. The germline gives CDR1 SGHTA, CDR2 FQGTGA. V lost 4 bases to trimming and J lost 7 bases; unmatched junction nucleotides: 10.